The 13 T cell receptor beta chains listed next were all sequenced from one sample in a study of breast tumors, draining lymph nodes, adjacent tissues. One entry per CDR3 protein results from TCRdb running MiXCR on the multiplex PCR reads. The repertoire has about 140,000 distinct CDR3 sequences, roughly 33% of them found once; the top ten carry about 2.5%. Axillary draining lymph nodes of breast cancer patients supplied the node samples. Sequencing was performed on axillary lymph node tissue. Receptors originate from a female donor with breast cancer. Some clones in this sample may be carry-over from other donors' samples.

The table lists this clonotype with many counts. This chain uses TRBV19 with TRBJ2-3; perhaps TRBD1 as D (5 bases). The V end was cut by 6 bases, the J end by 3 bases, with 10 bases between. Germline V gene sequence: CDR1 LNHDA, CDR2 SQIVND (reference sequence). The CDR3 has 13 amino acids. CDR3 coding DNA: TGTGCCAGTAGCACAGGAGATACAGATACGCAGTATTTT. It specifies CASSTGDTDTQYF. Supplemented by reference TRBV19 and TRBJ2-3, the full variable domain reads DGGITQSPKYLFRKEGQNVTLSCEQNLNHDAMYWYRQDPGQGLRLIYYSQIVNDFQKGDIAEGYSVSREKKESFPLTVTSAQKNPTAFYLCASSTGDTDTQYFGPGTRLTVL.

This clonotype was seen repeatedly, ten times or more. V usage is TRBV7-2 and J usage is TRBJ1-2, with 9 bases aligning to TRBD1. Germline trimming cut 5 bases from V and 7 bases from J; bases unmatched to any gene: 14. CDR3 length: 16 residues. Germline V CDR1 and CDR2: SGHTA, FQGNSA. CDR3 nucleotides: TGTGCCAGCAGCCAACAACCGGGACAGGGTTTGCTTGGCTACACCTTC. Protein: CASSQQPGQGLLGYTF.

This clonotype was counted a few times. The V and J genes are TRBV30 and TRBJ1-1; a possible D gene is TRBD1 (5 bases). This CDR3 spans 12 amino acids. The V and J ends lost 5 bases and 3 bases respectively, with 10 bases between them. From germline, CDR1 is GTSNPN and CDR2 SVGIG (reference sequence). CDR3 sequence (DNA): TGTGCCTGGGGCAGGGCGTACACTGAAGCTTTCTTT. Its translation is CAWGRAYTEAFF.

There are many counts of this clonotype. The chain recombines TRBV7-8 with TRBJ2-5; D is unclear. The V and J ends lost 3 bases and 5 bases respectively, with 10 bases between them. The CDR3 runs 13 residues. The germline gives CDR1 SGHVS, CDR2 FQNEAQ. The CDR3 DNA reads TGTGCCAGCAGCTTGGGCCAGGTGGAGACCCAGTACTTC. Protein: CASSLGQVETQYF.

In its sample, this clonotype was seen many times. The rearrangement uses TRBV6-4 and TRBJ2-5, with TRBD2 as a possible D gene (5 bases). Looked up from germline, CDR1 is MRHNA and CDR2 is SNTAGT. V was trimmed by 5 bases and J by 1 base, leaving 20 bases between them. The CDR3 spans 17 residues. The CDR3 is CASSPAPSGPVQETQYF. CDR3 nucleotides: TGTGCCAGCAGTCCGGCCCCCAGCGGACCAGTCCAAGAGACCCAGTACTTC.

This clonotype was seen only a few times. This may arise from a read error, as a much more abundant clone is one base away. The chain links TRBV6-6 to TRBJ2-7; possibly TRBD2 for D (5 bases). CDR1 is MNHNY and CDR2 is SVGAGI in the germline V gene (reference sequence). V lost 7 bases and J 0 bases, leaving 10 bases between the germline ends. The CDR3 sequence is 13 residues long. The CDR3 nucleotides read TGTGCCAGCACCCGGACTCTCTCCTACGAGCAGTACTTC. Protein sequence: CASTRTLSYEQYF.

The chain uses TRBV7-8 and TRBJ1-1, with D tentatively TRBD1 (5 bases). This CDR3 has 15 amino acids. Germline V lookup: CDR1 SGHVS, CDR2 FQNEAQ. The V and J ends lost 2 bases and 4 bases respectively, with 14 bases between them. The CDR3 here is CASSLMGPLGTEAFF. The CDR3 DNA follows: TGTGCCAGCAGCTTAATGGGGCCTTTGGGCACTGAAGCTTTCTTT.

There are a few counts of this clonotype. The CDR3 loop is CASSLAEGTEAFF. As DNA, the CDR3 is TGCGCCAGCAGCTTGGCAGAGGGCACTGAAGCTTTCTTT. The chain couples TRBV5-1 to TRBJ1-1, with unresolved D. Germline V gene sequence: CDR1 SGHRS, CDR2 YFSETQ. This CDR3 region has 13 residues. V dropped 0 bases and J dropped 4 bases, with 7 bases sitting between them.

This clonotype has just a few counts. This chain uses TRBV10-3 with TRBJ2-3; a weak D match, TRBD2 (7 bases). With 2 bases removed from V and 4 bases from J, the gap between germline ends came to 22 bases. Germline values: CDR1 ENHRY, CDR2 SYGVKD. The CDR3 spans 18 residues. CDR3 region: CAISERGGGGAVADTQYF. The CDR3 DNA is TGTGCCATCAGTGAGAGAGGGGGGGGGGGGGCTGTCGCAGATACGCAGTATTTT.

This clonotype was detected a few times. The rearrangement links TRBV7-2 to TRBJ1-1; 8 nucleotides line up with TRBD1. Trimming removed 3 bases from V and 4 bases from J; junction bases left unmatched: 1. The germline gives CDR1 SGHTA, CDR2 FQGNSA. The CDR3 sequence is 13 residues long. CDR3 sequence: CASSFTGGTEAFF. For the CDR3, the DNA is TGTGCCAGCAGCTTTACAGGGGGCACTGAAGCTTTCTTT.

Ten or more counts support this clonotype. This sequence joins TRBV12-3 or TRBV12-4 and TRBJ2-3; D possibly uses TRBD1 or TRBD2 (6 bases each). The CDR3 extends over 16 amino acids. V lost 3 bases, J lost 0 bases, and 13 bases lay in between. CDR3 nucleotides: TGTGCCAGCAGTTTTTTATGGGGGGCGAGCACAGATACGCAGTATTTT. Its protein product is CASSFLWGASTDTQYF.

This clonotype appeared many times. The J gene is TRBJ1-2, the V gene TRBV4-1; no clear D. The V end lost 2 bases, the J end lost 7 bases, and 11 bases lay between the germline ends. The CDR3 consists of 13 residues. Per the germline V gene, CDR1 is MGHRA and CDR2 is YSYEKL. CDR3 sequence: CASSQTGSGGYTF. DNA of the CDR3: TGCGCCAGCAGCCAAACCGGGTCGGGTGGCTACACCTTC.

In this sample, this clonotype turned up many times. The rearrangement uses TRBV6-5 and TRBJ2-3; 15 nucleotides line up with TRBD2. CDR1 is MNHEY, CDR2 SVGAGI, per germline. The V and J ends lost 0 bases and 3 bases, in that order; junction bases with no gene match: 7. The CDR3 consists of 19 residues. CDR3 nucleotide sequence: TGTGCCAGCAGTTACTCGACTGGACTAGCGGGGGGGCTTACAGATACGCAGTATTTT. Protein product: CASSYSTGLAGGLTDTQYF.